This T cell receptor (beta chain) was sequenced during a study of blood T cell repertoires in COVID-19. The overall study: Sources were T cells, B-cell-depleted T cells, or PBMCs; the material itself was cDNA or gDNA.

Authors' methods: Reference gene primer amplification yielded estimated nucleated cell counts. TCRdb's table, derived via immunoSEQ multiplex PCR, lists solely in-frame clones and lacks some. V, J and clone size derive from that table, while D and trimming were established from the DNA sequence. The profile shows roughly 100,000 clones, 90% to 95% of them singletons. V lost 0 bases, J lost 6 bases, and 15 bases lay in between. Germline V gene lookup returns CDR1 GTSNPN and CDR2 SVGIG (reference sequence). CDR3 length equals 15 residues. This clonotype was sampled from a human donor in a cohort sampled during active COVID-19. The sequencing input was peripheral blood. This chain links TRBV30 with TRBJ2-1, with D possibly being TRBD2 (6 bases). CDR3 sequence: CAWSVNLAGPNEQFF. In DNA form, the CDR3 reads TGTGCCTGGAGTGTAAACCTTGCGGGGCCCAATGAGCAGTTCTTC.